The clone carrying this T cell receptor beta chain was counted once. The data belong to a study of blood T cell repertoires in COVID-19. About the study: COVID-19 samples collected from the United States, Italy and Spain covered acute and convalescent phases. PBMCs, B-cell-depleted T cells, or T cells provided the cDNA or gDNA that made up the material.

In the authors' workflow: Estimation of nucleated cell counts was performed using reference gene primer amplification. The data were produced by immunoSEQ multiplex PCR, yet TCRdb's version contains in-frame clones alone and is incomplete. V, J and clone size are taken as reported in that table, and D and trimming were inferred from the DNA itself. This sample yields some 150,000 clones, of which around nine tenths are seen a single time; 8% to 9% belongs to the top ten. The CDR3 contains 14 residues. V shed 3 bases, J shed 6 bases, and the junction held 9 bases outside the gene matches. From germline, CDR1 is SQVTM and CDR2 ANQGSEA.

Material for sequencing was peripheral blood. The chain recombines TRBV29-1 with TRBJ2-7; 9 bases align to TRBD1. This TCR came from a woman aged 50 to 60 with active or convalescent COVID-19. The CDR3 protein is CSVERTGGAGEQYF. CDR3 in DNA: TGCAGCGTTGAGAGAACAGGGGGCGCGGGCGAGCAGTACTTC.